This section outlines one T cell receptor (beta chain) sequence together with its context. The antigen is unknown. Repertoires were generated with immunoSEQ multiplex PCR, while TCRdb's copy carries only in-frame clones and drops some. The sample records about 26,000 clones, 82% being singletons. The data are from a study of somatic mutations in cytotoxic T cells in rheumatoid arthritis. This CDR3 contains 16 residues. V lost 7 bases to trimming and J lost 7 bases; unmatched junction nucleotides: 15. Germline loops: CDR1 LNHDA, CDR2 SQIVND (reference sequence). The study pulled out CD4+ and CD8+ cells with positive magnetic bead selection and then checked their purity by flow cytometry. The study's findings and limits: The slight TRBV07 underrepresentation in rheumatoid arthritis patients was not adjusted for multiple comparisons. An increase in CD8+ clonality with age was seen in rheumatoid arthritis patients but not in healthy controls.

Sequencing was done on a sample of CD8+ T cells sorted from blood. This rearrangement joins TRBV19 to TRBJ2-1; TRBD2 aligns across 8 bases. The sequence was collected from a man between 50 and 59 years old in good health. The CDR3 DNA is TGTGCCAGTAATGACATCGCAGCGGGAGAGTTTAATGAGCAGTTCTTC. Translated: CASNDIAAGEFNEQFF. Complete variable domain (other parts from reference TRBV19 and TRBJ2-1): DGGITQSPKYLFRKEGQNVTLSCEQNLNHDAMYWYRQDPGQGLRLIYYSQIVNDFQKGDIAEGYSVSREKKESFPLTVTSAQKNPTAFYLCASNDIAAGEFNEQFFGPGTRLTVL.